The clone carrying this TCR beta chain was recorded a few times. As yet, its antigen is unknown. Isolated RNA was reverse transcribed in full, so expressed TCRB transcripts were sequenced. Mean read depth for stem cell-like memory T cell samples was approximately 1.01 million reads. Clones were read by immunoSEQ multiplex PCR, and TCRdb kept only the in-frame ones, dropping some. Counted here are 50,000 or so clones, around 40% occurring once; the ten biggest clones make up around 0.13%. Germline V CDR1 and CDR2: SEHNR, FQNEAQ (reference sequence). The CDR3 has 14 amino acids. Trimming removed 3 bases from V and 1 base from J, with 6 bases in between. A single heparinised blood sample, averaging around 120 mL, was obtained per donor. Naive, central memory, regulatory and stem cell-like memory cells within the CD4+ compartment were sorted using CD45RO/CCR7/CD25/CD127/CD95/CD27. This sample is part of a study of beta chain features in type 1 diabetes. Background on the study: Fewer than 110 million sorted cells were examined across all samples. The study's findings and limits: TCRB CDR3s from Type 1 diabetes patients were moderately but significantly shorter in all four CD4+ subsets.

J is TRBJ1-4 and V is TRBV7-9; no clear D. This clonotype was obtained from a man under 40 with type 1 diabetes. The material sequenced was stem cell memory CD4+ T cells from blood. CDR3 nucleotides: TGTGCCAGCAGCTTTCAATTAACTAATGAAAAACTGTTTTTT. Residues: CASSFQLTNEKLFF.